This TCR beta chain emerged from a study of T cells in Graves' hyperthyroidism and ophthalmopathy. The CDR3 consists of 13 residues. Germline CDR1 reads MNHEY; CDR2 reads SVGEGT. V was shortened by 2 bases and J by 1 base, with 5 bases between the two germline ends. TCR beta CDR3 sequences were amplified from RNA transcripts. First-round RT-PCR targeting the TCR CDR3 was performed with the HTBI primer set. Using its own MiXCR run on the multiplex PCR reads, TCRdb lists one record per CDR3 protein. The table lists about 570,000 distinct CDR3 sequences, approximately 15% of them singletons. This clonotype was recorded a few times.

The V gene is TRBV6-2 or TRBV6-3, the J gene TRBJ1-1; D gene ambiguous. The TCR originated in a woman in her 40s with Graves' hyperthyroidism. The sample was blood. CDR3 loop: CASSYRQNTEAFF. In nucleotides, the CDR3 is TGTGCCAGCAGTTACAGACAGAACACTGAAGCTTTCTTT.